The 16 T cell receptor beta chains below come from one sample, sequenced in a study of blood T cell repertoires in COVID-19. TCRdb's copy holds only in-frame clones and misses some; the assay was immunoSEQ multiplex PCR. The data hold roughly 68,000 clones, with approximately 92% observed a single time. Sequenced input: peripheral blood. The receptors come from a woman in her 50s with active COVID-19.

The rearrangement joins TRBV11-2 to TRBJ2-7, with no clear D. V gave up 2 bases and J gave up 5 bases, with 16 bases separating them. Germline CDR1 is SGHAT and CDR2 is FQNNGV. The CDR3 runs 15 residues. This CDR3 reads CASSLQPAAADEQYF. CDR3 DNA: TGTGCCAGCAGCTTACAACCGGCGGCCGCTGACGAGCAGTACTTC.

The count of this clone is one. This chain's CDR3 is CASSAGDLSLSSYNSPLHF. Written as DNA, the CDR3 is TGTGCCAGCAGCGCGGGGGACCTTTCCCTAAGCTCCTATAATTCACCCCTCCACTTT. V gene TRBV9 combines with J gene TRBJ1-6; possibly TRBD1 for D (5 bases). There are 19 residues in the CDR3. Germline V gene sequence: CDR1 SGDLS, CDR2 YYNGEE. Trimming took off 3 bases at V and 0 bases at J, with 19 bases between the two ends.

This chain joins TRBV7-2 and TRBJ2-2; 10 bases fit TRBD1. This CDR3 is 15 amino acids long. Germline loops: CDR1 SGHTA, CDR2 FQGNSA. Trimming cost V 11 bases and J 6 bases; bases outside gene matches: 12. CDR3 residues: CAGLGTGVIAGELFF. The CDR3 bases are TGTGCCGGCCTGGGGACAGGGGTTATTGCCGGGGAGCTGTTTTTT.

CDR3 sequence reads: CASSLLGANVLTF. The CDR3 DNA sequence: TGTGCCAGCAGTTTACTTGGGGCCAACGTCCTGACTTTC. The gene calls are TRBV27 and TRBJ2-6, with D unresolved. Trimming took 2 bases from V and 3 from J, leaving 2 bases between them. The germline V gene encodes CDR1 MNHEY and CDR2 SMNVEV (reference sequence). The CDR3 runs 13 residues.

The rearrangement links TRBV5-1 to TRBJ2-7; 9 nucleotides match TRBD2. The CDR3 runs to 16 residues. CDR1 is SGHRS, CDR2 YFSETQ, per germline. V shed 4 bases and J 0 bases; nucleotides not matched to a gene: 8. The CDR3 reads CASSIRGLASSYEQYF. Written as DNA, the CDR3 is TGCGCCAGCAGCATCAGGGGACTAGCCAGCTCCTACGAGCAGTACTTC.

The chain couples TRBV7-9 to TRBJ1-4; D unresolved. V dropped 1 base and J dropped 4 bases, with 10 bases sitting between them. CDR1 and CDR2 from the germline V gene are SEHNR and FQNEAQ (reference sequence). CDR3 length: 15 residues. CDR3: CASSLGDISNEKLFF. Written as DNA, the CDR3 is TGTGCCAGCAGCTTAGGTGACATTAGTAATGAAAAACTGTTTTTT.

V and J are TRBV2 and TRBJ1-5; D unresolved. CDR1 SNHLY and CDR2 FYNNEI come from the germline V gene. With 8 bases removed from V and 4 bases from J, the gap between germline ends came to 9 bases. CDR3 size: 12 residues. The CDR3: CASRGGNQPQHF. In nucleotides, the CDR3 is TGTGCCAGCCGAGGAGGAAATCAGCCCCAGCATTTT.

The rearrangement joins TRBV19 to TRBJ2-2; no clear D gene. Germline CDR1 and CDR2: LNHDA and SQIVND (reference sequence). V dropped 5 bases and J dropped 4 bases, with 11 bases sitting between them. The CDR3 runs 14 residues. In nucleotides, the CDR3 is TGTGCCAGTAGTGGGTGGCGCGGCACCGGGGAGCTGTTTTTT. This codes for CASSGWRGTGELFF.

This chain connects TRBV7-7 to TRBJ1-1; D call uncertain. Germline values: CDR1 SSHAT, CDR2 FNYEAQ (reference sequence). This CDR3 is 13 amino acids long. The germline V and J ends were trimmed by 1 base and 8 bases, with 11 bases remaining between them. In DNA, the CDR3 is TGTGCCAGCAGCTTAGAGGCGGGCAGGGAAGCTTTCTTT. It codes for CASSLEAGREAFF.

The V call is TRBV28, the J call TRBJ2-7; D unclear. The V end lost 4 bases, the J end lost 6 bases, and 16 bases lay between the germline ends. Germline CDR1 and CDR2: MDHEN and SYDVKM. The CDR3 sequence is 14 residues long. The CDR3 loop is CASSSATLQVEQYF. The CDR3 DNA reads TGTGCCAGCAGTTCCGCTACCCTCCAGGTCGAGCAGTACTTC. The whole variable domain, remainder taken from reference TRBV28 and TRBJ2-7, is DVKVTQSSRYLVKRTGEKVFLECVQDMDHENMFWYRQDPGLGLRLIYFSYDVKMKEKGDIPEGYSVSREKKERFSLILESASTNQTSMYLCASSSATLQVEQYFGPGTRLTVT.

The genes are TRBV7-2 and TRBJ2-1, with D possibly TRBD2 on 5 matching bases. V dropped 1 base and J dropped 4 bases, with 14 bases sitting between them. The CDR3 runs 16 residues. Germline-derived CDR1 and CDR2 are SGHTA and FQGNSA. This chain's CDR3 is CASSLVVGSGYNEQFF. CDR3 DNA sequence: TGTGCCAGCAGCTTAGTGGTGGGGAGTGGGTACAATGAGCAGTTCTTC.

The V and J genes are TRBV3-1 (or the pseudogene TRBV3-2) and TRBJ2-5; tentatively, D is TRBD2 (6 bases). V was shortened by 4 bases and J by 3 bases, with 15 bases between the two germline ends. This CDR3 spans 15 amino acids. In germline, CDR1 is LGHDT, CDR2 YNNKEL (reference sequence). The CDR3 region is CASSPTAGAKETQYF. The CDR3 DNA is TGTGCCAGCAGCCCCACAGCGGGTGCTAAAGAGACCCAGTACTTC.

This clone appeared a single time. The V and J genes are TRBV11-3 and TRBJ2-2; TRBD1 matches at 10 bases. J lost 1 base, V lost 4 bases, and 15 bases had no gene match. Germline assignment: CDR1 SGHNT and CDR2 YENEEA. The CDR3 loop spans 20 amino acids. CDR3 residues: CASSYATGGVGFGNTGELFF. DNA of the CDR3: TGTGCCAGCAGCTACGCGACAGGGGGCGTAGGTTTCGGGAACACCGGGGAGCTGTTTTTT.

V gene TRBV27 combines with J gene TRBJ2-7, with 7 bases lining up with TRBD1. CDR1 is MNHEY, CDR2 SMNVEV, per germline (reference sequence). V shed 6 bases, J shed 0 bases, and the junction held 5 bases outside the gene matches. The CDR3 runs to 14 residues. CDR3 region: CASRVGQVSYEQYF. As DNA, the CDR3 is TGTGCCAGCAGGGTCGGACAGGTCTCCTACGAGCAGTACTTC.

DNA of the CDR3: TGTGCCGCTCGGGGTGCTGCGAGCTACGAGCAGTACTTC. It is translated as CAARGAASYEQYF. The chain combines TRBV25-1 with TRBJ2-7, with D tentatively TRBD2 (5 bases). V shed 11 bases and J shed 3 bases, with 17 bases lying between them. This CDR3 is 13 amino acids long. Looked up from germline, CDR1 is MGHDK and CDR2 is SYGVNS.

The rearrangement joins TRBV3-1 (or the pseudogene TRBV3-2) to TRBJ2-6; 12 nucleotides agree with TRBD2. CDR3 size: 18 residues. Trimming at V came to 1 base and at J to 2 bases, leaving 3 bases not matched to a gene. The germline V gene has CDR1 LGHDT and CDR2 YNNKEL (reference sequence). The CDR3 DNA follows: TGTGCCAGCAGCCAAGTTCTAGCGGGAGGGGCTGGGGCCAACGTCCTGACTTTC. Translated, it gives CASSQVLAGGAGANVLTF.